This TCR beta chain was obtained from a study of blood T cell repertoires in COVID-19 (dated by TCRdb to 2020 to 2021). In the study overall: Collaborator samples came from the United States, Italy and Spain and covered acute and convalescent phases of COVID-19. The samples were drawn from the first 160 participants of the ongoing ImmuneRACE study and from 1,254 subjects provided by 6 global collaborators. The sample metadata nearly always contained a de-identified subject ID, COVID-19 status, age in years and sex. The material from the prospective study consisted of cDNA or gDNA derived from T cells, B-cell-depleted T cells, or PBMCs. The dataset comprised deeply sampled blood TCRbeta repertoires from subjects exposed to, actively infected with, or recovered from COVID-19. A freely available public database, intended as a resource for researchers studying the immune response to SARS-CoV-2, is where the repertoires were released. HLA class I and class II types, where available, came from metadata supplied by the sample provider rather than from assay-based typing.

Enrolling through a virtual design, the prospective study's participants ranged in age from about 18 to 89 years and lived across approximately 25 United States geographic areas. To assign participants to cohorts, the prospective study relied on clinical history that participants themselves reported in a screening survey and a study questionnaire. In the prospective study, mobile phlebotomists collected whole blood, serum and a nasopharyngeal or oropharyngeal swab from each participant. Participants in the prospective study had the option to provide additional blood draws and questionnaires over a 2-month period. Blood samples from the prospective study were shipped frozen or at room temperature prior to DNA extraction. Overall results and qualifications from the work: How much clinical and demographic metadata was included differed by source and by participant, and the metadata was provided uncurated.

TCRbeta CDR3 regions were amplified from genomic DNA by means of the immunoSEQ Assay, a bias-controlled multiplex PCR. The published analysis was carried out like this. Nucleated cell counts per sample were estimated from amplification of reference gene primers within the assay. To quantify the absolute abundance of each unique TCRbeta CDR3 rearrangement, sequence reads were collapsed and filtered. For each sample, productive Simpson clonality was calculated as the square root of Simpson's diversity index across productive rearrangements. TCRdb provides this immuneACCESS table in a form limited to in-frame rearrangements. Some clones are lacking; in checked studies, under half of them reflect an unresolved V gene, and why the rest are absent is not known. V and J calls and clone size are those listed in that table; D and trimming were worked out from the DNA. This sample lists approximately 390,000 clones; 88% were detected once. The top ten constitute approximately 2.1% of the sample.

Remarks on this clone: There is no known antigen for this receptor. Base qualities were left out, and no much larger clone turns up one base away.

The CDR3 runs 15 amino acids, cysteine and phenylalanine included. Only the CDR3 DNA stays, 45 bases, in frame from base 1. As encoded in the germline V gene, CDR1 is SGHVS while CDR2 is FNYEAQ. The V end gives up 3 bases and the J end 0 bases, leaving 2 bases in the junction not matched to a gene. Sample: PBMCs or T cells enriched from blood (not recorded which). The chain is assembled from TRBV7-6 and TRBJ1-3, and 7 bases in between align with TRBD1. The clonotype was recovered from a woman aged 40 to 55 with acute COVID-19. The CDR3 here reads CASSFSGGSGNTIYF. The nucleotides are TGTGCCAGCAGCTTCTCAGGGGGCTCTGGAAACACCATATATTTT.